This T cell receptor (beta chain) appears in the sequencing data of a study of CD8 T cells in ankylosing spondylitis. Using its own MiXCR run on the 5' RACE reads, TCRdb lists one record per CDR3 protein. In the table there are fewer than 30,000 distinct CDR3 sequences, roughly 2.5% of which are singletons. Many counts were recorded for this clonotype. CDR3 size: 14 residues. Germline lookup yields CDR1 SGDLS and CDR2 YYNGEE. V lost 0 bases and J lost 7, with 11 bases in between. The sample taken for sequencing was blood, either unsorted or a sorted T cell fraction (not recorded which). This TCR came from a female donor with ankylosing spondylitis or in good health (not recorded which). The chain links TRBV9 to TRBJ2-1; the D is unclear. The CDR3 protein is CASSVADTGNEQFF. As DNA, the CDR3 is TGTGCCAGCAGCGTAGCTGACACTGGGAATGAGCAGTTCTTC. Drawing the rest from reference TRBV9 and TRBJ2-1, the complete variable domain is DSGVTQTPKHLITATGQRVTLRCSPRSGDLSVYWYQQSLDQGLQFLIQYYNGEERAKGNILERFSAQQFPDLHSELNLSSLELGDSALYFCASSVADTGNEQFFGPGTRLTVL.